This TCR beta chain was identified during a study of shared clonotypes between healthy human individuals. CDR3 size: 16 residues. Germline lookup yields CDR1 SGHRS and CDR2 YFSETQ. J was trimmed by 4 bases and V by 4 bases; bases with no gene match: 10. CD45RA-negative memory and CD45RA+ naive subsets were split from the CD4+ cells. This table comes from immunoSEQ multiplex PCR, and its TCRdb copy is limited to in-frame clones, with some not included. The data show 2 million to 2.5 million clones, 95% seen once. The V call is TRBV5-1, the J call TRBJ2-2; 7 bases map to TRBD1. Sequencing was performed on naive CD4+ T cells sorted from blood. This sample's subset: CD45RA+ positively selected. This TCR was sampled from a man younger than 35 in good health. CDR3 DNA sequence: TGCGCCAGCAGCCCGACTCAAAACAGGGGCACCGGGGAGCTGTTTTTT. This encodes CASSPTQNRGTGELFF.